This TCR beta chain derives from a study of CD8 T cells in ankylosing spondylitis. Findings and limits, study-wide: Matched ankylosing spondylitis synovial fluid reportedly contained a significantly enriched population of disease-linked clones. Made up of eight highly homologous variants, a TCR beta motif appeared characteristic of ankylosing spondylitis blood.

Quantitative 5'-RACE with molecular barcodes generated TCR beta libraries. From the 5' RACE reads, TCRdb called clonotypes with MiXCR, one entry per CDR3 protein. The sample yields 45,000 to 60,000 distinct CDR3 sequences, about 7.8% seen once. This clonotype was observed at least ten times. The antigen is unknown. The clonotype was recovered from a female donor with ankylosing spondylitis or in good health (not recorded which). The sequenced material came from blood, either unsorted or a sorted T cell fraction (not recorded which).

The CDR3 protein is CASSLDPQDEQFF. CDR3 DNA: TGCGCCAGCAGCTTGGACCCCCAGGATGAGCAGTTCTTC. The V gene is TRBV5-1, the J gene TRBJ2-1; D call uncertain. The CDR3 has 13 residues. From germline, CDR1 is SGHRS and CDR2 YFSETQ. V lost 0 bases and J lost 8, with 9 bases in between.